Listed here is a single TCR beta chain. The specificity of this receptor is unknown. No base quality values were provided; no much bigger clone lies one nucleotide off. The CDR3, from cysteine to phenylalanine, totals 14 residues. The DNA shown is the 42-base CDR3, in frame from base 1. Reading the germline V gene gives CDR1 SQVTM and CDR2 ANQGSEA. For this chain, trimming is 3 bases at the V end and 8 bases at the J end, and the number of junction bases without a gene match is 9. TCR CDR3 regions were amplified from genomic DNA by multiplex PCR using the deep immunoSEQ assay. Genomic DNA extracted from each cell subset was distributed evenly over all wells of several immunoSEQ 96-well plates, and each plate served as one replicate. Each replicate PCR for sorted subsets received about 220 ng genomic DNA, equal to 30,000 or so T cell genomes. The purified libraries were quantified using a Qubit 3.0 fluorometer, sized with a Bioanalyzer 2100, and then quantified again using the KAPA Library Quantification kit. Every immunoSEQ 96-well plate was sequenced on a separate single-read 150-cycle Illumina NextSeq 550 flow cell. The published analysis was carried out like this. The immunoSEQ output contained only junctional sequences without quality scores, so filtering could not match that applied to full-length reads. Sequences were annotated with PyIR, a Python wrapper for IgBLAST v1.9, and V/J genes and CDR3 were assigned using IMGT germline references. Reads were filtered out if the reads had weak V/J assignments (E-value above 1e-6), no CDR3, stop codons, out-of-frame junctions, or ambiguous translated residues. A V3J clonotype was defined by an identical inferred V gene, J gene, and CDR3 amino acid sequence. To compute the percentage overlap between repertoires, the number of shared unique clonotypes was divided by the size of the smaller repertoire. RTK rarefaction, the Chao1 estimator, and Recon v2.1 estimates of unobserved clonotypes were used to assess repertoire richness. OLGA was used to compute generation probabilities for all TCRbeta clonotypes that the gDNA method yielded from a handful of donors. TCRdb obtained this table from immuneACCESS and retained in-frame rearrangements with V and J assigned. These tables miss some clones; where compared with another copy, unresolved V genes account for less than half of the shortfall, and the remainder is unexplained. That table gives V, J and clone size, and the DNA gave D and trimming. In this sample the table shows about 2.1 million clones, 93% of which occur a single time. Of the sample, around 1.7% is held by the ten largest clones.

For the CD8 naive samples, CD45RO-negative cells were positively selected for CCR7, yielding a CD45RA+CCR7+ population from which TemRA cells were excluded. Healthy HIV-negative adults with no recently reported acute infections or vaccinations were included as donors. Only Caucasian adults living in Nashville, Tennessee, USA were represented among the donors. Blood was obtained by leukapheresis, after which PBMCs were separated by Ficoll-Histopaque density gradient centrifugation and cryopreserved in liquid nitrogen vapor phase. Purity and quantity of every magnetically sorted T cell population were checked by analytical flow cytometry. Each sorted fraction had its genomic DNA isolated and then quantified by UV absorbance on a Nanodrop 2000c. The data stem from a study of shared clonotypes between healthy human individuals (dated by TCRdb to the early 2020s). Background on the whole study: A couple of women and a few men aged 18 to 49 years were included in the cohort. To increase sequencing depth and limit assay-specific biases, TCR repertoire library preparation and sequencing were carried out by different laboratories using diverse techniques. Leukapheresis yielded between about 0.9 and 9 billion PBMCs per donor. The study deeply sequenced blood TCR repertoires of several healthy adults to estimate repertoire size and the extent of clonotype sharing between individuals. Per donor, three plates each were used for CD4 naive and CD4 memory, two for CD8 naive, and one for CD8 memory.

What the authors observed across the whole study: Only blood was sampled, and tissue TCR repertoires likely differ from those in blood. Naive subsets generally had larger estimated clonotype richness than memory subsets did. The genetic and exposure-history diversity represented was limited by the small number of donors. Pairwise subsampling indicated that sequencing depth was expected to affect the degree of clonotype sharing among donors. Clonotypes shared by all four sorted-subset donors showed higher generation probabilities than non-shared clonotypes. Approximately 5% of naive CD4, 3.5% of naive CD8, about 2.1% of memory CD4, and approximately 0.4% of memory CD8 clonotypes were shared across a few donors. Even with the large sequencing depth, rarefaction of the sorted-subset datasets indicated that sequencing was incomplete.

The chain links TRBV29-1 with TRBJ2-1; TRBD1 lines up with 8 middle nucleotides. This TCR derives from a man younger than 35 in good health. Some clones in this sample may be carry-over from other donors' samples. The sample consisted of naive CD8+ T cells from PBMCs. The cell subset or site label here, explained by the study, means: CD45RA+CCR7+. Here the CDR3 is given as CSVDFTGGSYEQFF. The base sequence is TGCAGCGTTGATTTTACAGGGGGTTCATATGAGCAGTTCTTC.